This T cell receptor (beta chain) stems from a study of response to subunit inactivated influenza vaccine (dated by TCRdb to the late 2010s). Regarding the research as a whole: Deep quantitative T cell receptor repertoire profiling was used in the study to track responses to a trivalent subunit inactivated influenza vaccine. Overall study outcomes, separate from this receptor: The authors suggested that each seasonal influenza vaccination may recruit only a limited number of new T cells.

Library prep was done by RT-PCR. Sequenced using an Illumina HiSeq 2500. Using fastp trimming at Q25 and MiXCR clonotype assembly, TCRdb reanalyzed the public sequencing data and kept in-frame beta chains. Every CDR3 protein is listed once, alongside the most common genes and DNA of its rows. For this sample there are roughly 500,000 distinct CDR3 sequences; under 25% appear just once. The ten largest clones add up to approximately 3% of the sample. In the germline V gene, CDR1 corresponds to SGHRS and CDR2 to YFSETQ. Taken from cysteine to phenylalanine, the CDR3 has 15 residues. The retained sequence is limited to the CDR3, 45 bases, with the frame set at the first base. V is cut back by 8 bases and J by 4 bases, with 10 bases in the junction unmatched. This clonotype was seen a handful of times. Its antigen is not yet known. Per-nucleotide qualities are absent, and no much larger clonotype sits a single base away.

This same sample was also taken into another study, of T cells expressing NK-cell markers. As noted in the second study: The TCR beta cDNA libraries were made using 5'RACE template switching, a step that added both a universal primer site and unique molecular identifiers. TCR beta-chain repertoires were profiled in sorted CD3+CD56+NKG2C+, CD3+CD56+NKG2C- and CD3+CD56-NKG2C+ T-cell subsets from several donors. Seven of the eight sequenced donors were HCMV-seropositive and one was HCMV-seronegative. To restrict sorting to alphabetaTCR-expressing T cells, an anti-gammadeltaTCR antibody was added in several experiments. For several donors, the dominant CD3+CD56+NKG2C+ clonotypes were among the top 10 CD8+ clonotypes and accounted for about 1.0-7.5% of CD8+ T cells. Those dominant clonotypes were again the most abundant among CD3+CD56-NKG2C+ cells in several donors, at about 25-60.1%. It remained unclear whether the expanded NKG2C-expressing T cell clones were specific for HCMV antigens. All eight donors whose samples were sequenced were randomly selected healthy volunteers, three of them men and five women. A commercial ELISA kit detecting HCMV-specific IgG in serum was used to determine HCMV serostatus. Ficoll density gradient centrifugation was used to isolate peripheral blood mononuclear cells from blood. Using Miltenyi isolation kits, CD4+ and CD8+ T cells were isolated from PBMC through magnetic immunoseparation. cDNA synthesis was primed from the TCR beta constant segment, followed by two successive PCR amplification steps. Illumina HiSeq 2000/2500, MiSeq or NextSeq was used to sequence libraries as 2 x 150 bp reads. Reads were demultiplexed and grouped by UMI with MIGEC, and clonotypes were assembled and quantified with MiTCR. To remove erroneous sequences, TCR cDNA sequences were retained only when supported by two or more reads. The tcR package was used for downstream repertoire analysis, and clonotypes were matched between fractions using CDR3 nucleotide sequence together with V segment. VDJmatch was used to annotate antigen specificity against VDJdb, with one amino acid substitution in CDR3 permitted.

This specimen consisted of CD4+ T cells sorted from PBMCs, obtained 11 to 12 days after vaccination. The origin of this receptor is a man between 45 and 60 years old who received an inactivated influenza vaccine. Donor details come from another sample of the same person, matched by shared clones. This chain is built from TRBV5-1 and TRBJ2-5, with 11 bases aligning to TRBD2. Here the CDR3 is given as CASHLSGGASETQYF. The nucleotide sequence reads TGCGCCAGTCACCTTAGCGGGGGGGCGTCAGAGACCCAGTACTTC.